These T cell receptor beta chains were read from a single sample in a study of shared clonotypes between healthy human individuals. Sequencing used immunoSEQ multiplex PCR; TCRdb keeps in-frame clones, though not all of them. The sample records about 2 million clones, roughly 94% being singletons. Specimen: naive CD8+ T cells sorted from blood. The source of these receptors is a man aged 18 to 30 in good health. CDR3s include the opening cysteine and the closing phenylalanine or tryptophan. A D gene is named only where the DNA matches it firmly. A clone size is listed for some rows: how often the clone was seen (once, few, many), or a class if it is expanded.

CDR3 DNA: TGTGCCAGCAGTCCGCAGGGTCCCGGGGAGCTGTTTTTT
CDR3 protein: CASSPQGPGELFF
clone size: few
D gene: -
J gene: TRBJ2-2
V gene: TRBV6-6

CDR3 DNA: TGTGCCAGCAGTTACAGGCGGGACGGCTACGAGCAGTACTTC
CDR3 protein: CASSYRRDGYEQYF
clone size: -
D gene: -
J gene: TRBJ2-7
V gene: TRBV6-5

CDR3 DNA: TGTGCCAGCAGCGCCCTACAGGGTACCTACGAGCAGTACTTC
CDR3 protein: CASSALQGTYEQYF
clone size: -
D gene: -
J gene: TRBJ2-7
V gene: TRBV7-9

CDR3 DNA: TGTGCCAGCAGTTTAGGACAGGGGGCAACCGGGGAGCTGTTTTTT
CDR3 protein: CASSLGQGATGELFF
clone size: -
D gene: TRBD1
J gene: TRBJ2-2
V gene: TRBV27

CDR3 DNA: TGTGCCAGCAGCCCCGGGGGGACAGCCTCCTACGAGCAGTACTTC
CDR3 protein: CASSPGGTASYEQYF
clone size: -
D gene: -
J gene: TRBJ2-7
V gene: TRBV13

CDR3 DNA: TGTGCCAGCAGCGTAGGCGGTTTAACAGATACGCAGTATTTT
CDR3 protein: CASSVGGLTDTQYF
clone size: -
D gene: -
J gene: TRBJ2-3
V gene: TRBV9

CDR3 DNA: TGTGCCAGCAGTGATCTAGCGGGGCAATACAATGAGCAGTTCTTC
CDR3 protein: CASSDLAGQYNEQFF
clone size: -
D gene: TRBD2
J gene: TRBJ2-1
V gene: TRBV2

CDR3 DNA: TGTGCCAGCAGCTTAGGACTAGAAGGAACCTACGAGCAGTACTTC
CDR3 protein: CASSLGLEGTYEQYF
clone size: once
D gene: -
J gene: TRBJ2-7
V gene: TRBV7-9

CDR3 DNA: TGTGCCAGCAGCCCAGCGGGAGGGAACACAGATACGCAGTATTTT
CDR3 protein: CASSPAGGNTDTQYF
clone size: once
D gene: TRBD2
J gene: TRBJ2-3
V gene: TRBV9

CDR3 DNA: TGTGCCAGCAGTGGTACTAGCACAGATACGCAGTATTTT
CDR3 protein: CASSGTSTDTQYF
clone size: -
D gene: -
J gene: TRBJ2-3
V gene: TRBV9

CDR3 DNA: TGTGCCAGCAGCCCTTGGACTAGCGATCATGAGACCCAGTACTTC
CDR3 protein: CASSPWTSDHETQYF
clone size: -
D gene: TRBD2
J gene: TRBJ2-5
V gene: TRBV13

CDR3 DNA: TGTGCCAGCAGCGTAGATGATGCCACTGAAGCTTTCTTT
CDR3 protein: CASSVDDATEAFF
clone size: -
D gene: -
J gene: TRBJ1-1
V gene: TRBV9

CDR3 DNA: TGTGCCAGCAGCTGGACAGGGGACGAGCAGTACTTC
CDR3 protein: CASSWTGDEQYF
clone size: few
D gene: TRBD1
J gene: TRBJ2-7
V gene: TRBV7-9

CDR3 DNA: TGTGCCAGCAGCTTATCTCCAGGCCCCTACGAGCAGTACTTC
CDR3 protein: CASSLSPGPYEQYF
clone size: -
D gene: -
J gene: TRBJ2-7
V gene: TRBV11-2

CDR3 DNA: TGCGCCAGCAGCCAAGACGACGGGACACTCCAGGAGCAGTACTTC
CDR3 protein: CASSQDDGTLQEQYF
clone size: -
D gene: -
J gene: TRBJ2-7
V gene: TRBV4-3

CDR3 DNA: TGCAGCGTTGATCGGGACAGGGTCTATGGCTACACCTTC
CDR3 protein: CSVDRDRVYGYTF
clone size: -
D gene: TRBD1
J gene: TRBJ1-2
V gene: TRBV29-1

CDR3 DNA: TGTGCCCTCGGAACCGGGGAGCTGTTTTTT
CDR3 protein: CALGTGELFF
clone size: once
D gene: -
J gene: TRBJ2-2
V gene: TRBV30

CDR3 DNA: TGTGCCAGCAGCAGTGTCCGGGACAGAGCTGGAAACACCATATATTTT
CDR3 protein: CASSSVRDRAGNTIYF
clone size: -
D gene: -
J gene: TRBJ1-3
V gene: TRBV21-1

CDR3 DNA: TGCGCCAGCAGCCCCTCCAGGGATGAGCAGTTCTTC
CDR3 protein: CASSPSRDEQFF
clone size: once
D gene: -
J gene: TRBJ2-1
V gene: TRBV5-1

CDR3 DNA: TGTGCCAGCAGCCCGTCGGGACAGCTTAGGAACACTGAAGCTTTCTTT
CDR3 protein: CASSPSGQLRNTEAFF
clone size: -
D gene: TRBD1
J gene: TRBJ1-1
V gene: TRBV9

CDR3 DNA: TGTGCCAGCAGCTTGGGGGCTGCCCCCAGCACAGATACGCAGTATTTT
CDR3 protein: CASSLGAAPSTDTQYF
clone size: -
D gene: -
J gene: TRBJ2-3
V gene: TRBV5-8

CDR3 DNA: TGTGCCAGCAGCTTAGGGGCCGGGAGGGTATTCGGGGAGCTGTTTTTT
CDR3 protein: CASSLGAGRVFGELFF
clone size: once
D gene: TRBD2
J gene: TRBJ2-2
V gene: TRBV7-2

CDR3 DNA: TGCAGCGTTGACCTGGGTTCCTCCTACGAGCAGTACTTC
CDR3 protein: CSVDLGSSYEQYF
clone size: once
D gene: -
J gene: TRBJ2-7
V gene: TRBV29-1

CDR3 DNA: TGTGCCAGCAGCAGGACGCAGGGGGGTGTCCACGAGCAGTACTTC
CDR3 protein: CASSRTQGGVHEQYF
clone size: -
D gene: -
J gene: TRBJ2-7
V gene: TRBV5-4

CDR3 DNA: TGCGCCAGCAGCTTCGGACTAGCGGGGGACGAGCAGTACTTC
CDR3 protein: CASSFGLAGDEQYF
clone size: -
D gene: TRBD2
J gene: TRBJ2-7
V gene: TRBV4-1

CDR3 DNA: TGTGCCAGCAGCGCGGGACTAACCAACACCGGGGAGCTGTTTTTT
CDR3 protein: CASSAGLTNTGELFF
clone size: -
D gene: TRBD2
J gene: TRBJ2-2
V gene: TRBV9

CDR3 DNA: TGTGCCAGCAGCATCGGGGCATCAGCCTACGAGCAGTACTTC
CDR3 protein: CASSIGASAYEQYF
clone size: -
D gene: -
J gene: TRBJ2-7
V gene: TRBV13

CDR3 DNA: TGTGCCAGCAGCCAAGATCGGAAGGCCTGGACCCAGTACTTC
CDR3 protein: CASSQDRKAWTQYF
clone size: once
D gene: -
J gene: TRBJ2-5
V gene: TRBV4-2

CDR3 DNA: TGTGCCAGCATCGCGGGGGAGCAGAAAGAGACCCAGTACTTC
CDR3 protein: CASIAGEQKETQYF
clone size: -
D gene: TRBD2
J gene: TRBJ2-5
V gene: TRBV2

CDR3 DNA: TGCAGCGTTGTTCCTCGGGGGACCAACTATGGCTACACCTTC
CDR3 protein: CSVVPRGTNYGYTF
clone size: -
D gene: -
J gene: TRBJ1-2
V gene: TRBV29-1

CDR3 DNA: TGTGCTAGTGGTTCCCGGGGACTAGATAGTGAGCAGTTCTTC
CDR3 protein: CASGSRGLDSEQFF
clone size: -
D gene: TRBD2
J gene: TRBJ2-1
V gene: TRBV12-5

CDR3 DNA: TGTGCCAGCAGCACCTCAGCCGGGGTAGATGTTGCTGAAGCTTTCTTT
CDR3 protein: CASSTSAGVDVAEAFF
clone size: once
D gene: -
J gene: TRBJ1-1
V gene: TRBV9

CDR3 DNA: TGTGCCAGCAGCTCCCTTTACCTTCGACAGGGGAACACTGAAGCTTTCTTT
CDR3 protein: CASSSLYLRQGNTEAFF
clone size: -
D gene: TRBD1
J gene: TRBJ1-1
V gene: TRBV13